The 32 T cell receptor beta chains below were found in one sample sequenced in a study of monozygotic twins with inflammatory bowel disease. TCRdb re-called the 5' RACE reads; every CDR3 protein appears as one record, without DNA. The record lists approximately 330,000 distinct CDR3 sequences, of which the ten most abundant hold 2% to 2.5%. What was sequenced was blood. All receptors derive from a human donor with ulcerative colitis or Crohn's disease, or a healthy co-twin of an affected twin (not recorded which).

J is TRBJ2-5 and V is TRBV28; TCRdb picks TRBD2, but there is no DNA to check that call. The CDR3 has 17 amino acids. The V gene's germline CDR1 is MDHEN and CDR2 SYDVKM. The CDR3 reads CASSLRDLLKGKETQYF.

The chain recombines TRBV6-2 or TRBV6-3 with TRBJ1-4. There are 15 residues in the CDR3. Germline values: CDR1 MNHEY, CDR2 SVGEGT. This CDR3 reads CASRERRAANEKLFF.

The chain recombines TRBV20-1 with TRBJ2-2; absent DNA, TCRdb's TRBD1 call cannot be checked. Per germline, CDR1 DFQATT and CDR2 SNEGSKA (reference sequence). CDR3 length: 13 residues. The CDR3 protein is CSATGRTPGELFF.

The gene calls are TRBV4-1 and TRBJ1-5; TCRdb lists TRBD1, though no DNA is available to test this call. The CDR3 covers 15 residues. CDR1 is MGHRA, CDR2 YSYEKL, per germline. The CDR3 spells CASSQDTGGSQPQHF.

The chain couples TRBV7-2 to TRBJ2-2; TCRdb's D call of TRBD2 is untestable without DNA. The CDR3 contains 17 residues. Germline V gene lookup returns CDR1 SGHTA and CDR2 FQGNSA. The CDR3 loop reads CARGGLAGAPYTGELFF.

The chain has TRBV5-1 and TRBJ2-2. This CDR3 has 13 amino acids. CDR1 SGHRS and CDR2 YFSETQ come from the germline V gene. The CDR3 here is CASSSLASGELFF.

The chain carries TRBV6-5 and TRBJ1-2. Per germline, CDR1 MNHEY and CDR2 SVGAGI. This CDR3 has 15 amino acids. CDR3: CASSYNMRANYGYTF.

The J gene is TRBJ2-1, the V gene TRBV27; TCRdb gives TRBD2 as the D gene, but with no DNA this cannot be confirmed. The CDR3 loop spans 16 amino acids. Germline V lookup: CDR1 MNHEY, CDR2 SMNVEV (reference sequence). The CDR3 here is CASSYLGGTTYNEQFF.

The V call is TRBV12-3 or TRBV12-4, the J call TRBJ2-7; absent DNA, TCRdb's TRBD1 call cannot be checked. The CDR3 runs 12 residues. The CDR3 protein is CASNGQGYEQYF.

J is TRBJ2-2 and V is TRBV29-1; checking the TCRdb D call of TRBD2 is not possible without DNA. CDR3 length equals 16 residues. Germline loops: CDR1 SQVTM, CDR2 ANQGSEA. The CDR3: CSVEASGRGYTGELFF.

The gene calls are TRBV28 and TRBJ2-5. Germline CDR1 MDHEN, CDR2 SYDVKM. The CDR3 loop spans 13 amino acids. The CDR3 loop reads CASSGGFQETQYF.

The rearrangement joins TRBV5-1 to TRBJ1-2. The CDR3 contains 13 residues. The germline CDR1 and CDR2 sequences are SGHRS and YFSETQ. The CDR3 is CASSSGGGYGYTF.

V and J are TRBV11-2 and TRBJ2-6; the TCRdb call, TRBD2, lacks DNA for checking. This CDR3 contains 15 residues. The germline gives CDR1 SGHAT, CDR2 FQNNGV. CDR3 in amino acids: CATTTSDSGANVLTF.

V is TRBV5-1 and J is TRBJ2-6. CDR1 and CDR2 (germline): SGHRS, YFSETQ. This CDR3 is built from 14 residues. The CDR3: CASSLTTGANVLTF.

This chain connects TRBV3-1 to TRBJ2-7; TCRdb reports TRBD1, a call that lacks DNA to check it against. Germline assignment: CDR1 LGHDT and CDR2 YNNKEL (reference sequence). The CDR3 contains 15 residues. The CDR3 spells CASSPPTGSSYEQYF.

CDR3 residues: CASSFRSSGSTDTQYF. The rearrangement links TRBV5-6 to TRBJ2-3. CDR1 is SGHDT and CDR2 is YYEEEE in the germline V gene. The CDR3 spans 16 residues. Full variable domain (missing parts from reference TRBV5-6 and TRBJ2-3): DAGVTQSPTHLIKTRGQQVTLRCSPKSGHDTVSWYQQALGQGPQFIFQYYEEEERQRGNFPDRFSGHQFPNYSSELNVNALLLGDSALYLCASSFRSSGSTDTQYFGPGTRLTVL.

The CDR3 protein is CASSSLYGGRPGANVLTF. This chain joins TRBV5-6 and TRBJ2-6. The CDR3 covers 18 residues. Germline V gene sequence: CDR1 SGHDT, CDR2 YYEEEE.

V usage is TRBV5-1 and J usage is TRBJ2-2. From germline, CDR1 is SGHRS and CDR2 YFSETQ. CDR3 length: 15 amino acids. The CDR3 loop reads CASRSDSANTGELFF.

The genes are TRBV4-1 and TRBJ1-1. The CDR3 contains 13 residues. The V gene's germline CDR1 is MGHRA and CDR2 YSYEKL. Here the CDR3 reads CASSQDRDTEAFF.

The chain recombines TRBV3-1 with TRBJ2-1; absent DNA, TCRdb's TRBD2 call cannot be checked. CDR1 is LGHDT, CDR2 YNNKEL, per germline (reference sequence). The CDR3 totals 17 residues. CDR3: CASSQDLGGRVYNEQFF.

The chain is built from TRBV5-1 and TRBJ2-2; TCRdb reports TRBD1, a call that lacks DNA to check it against. CDR3 size: 15 residues. Germline values: CDR1 SGHRS, CDR2 YFSETQ. The CDR3 loop reads CASSLDRSNTGELFF.

The chain couples TRBV7-2 to TRBJ2-7; the D call from TCRdb, TRBD1, cannot be confirmed without DNA. From germline, CDR1 is SGHTA and CDR2 FQGNSA. The CDR3 sequence is 16 residues long. The CDR3 loop reads CASSFRRDREHVEQYF.

The chain employs TRBV7-9 and TRBJ2-1. This CDR3 region has 15 residues. The germline CDR1 and CDR2 sequences are SEHNR and FQNEAQ (reference sequence). The CDR3 protein is CASSADRSSYNEQFF.

This rearrangement joins TRBV29-1 to TRBJ1-1; TCRdb returns TRBD1, unconfirmable since there is no DNA. The CDR3 spans 12 residues. The V gene's germline CDR1 is SQVTM and CDR2 ANQGSEA. The CDR3 loop reads CSGGQTNTEAFF.

The gene calls are TRBV4-3 and TRBJ1-5; TCRdb returns TRBD1, unconfirmable since there is no DNA. The CDR3 is made up of 13 amino acids. The V gene's germline CDR1 is LGHNA and CDR2 YSLEER. The CDR3 spells CASSRNRGQPQHF.

The V gene is TRBV28, the J gene TRBJ2-2; the TCRdb D gene call, TRBD1, has no DNA to confirm it. Germline V gene data show CDR1 as MDHEN and CDR2 as SYDVKM. This CDR3 region has 16 residues. The CDR3 is CATARVWLTNTGELFF.

V is TRBV28 and J is TRBJ2-7; TCRdb picks TRBD1, but there is no DNA to check that call. The CDR3 extends over 16 amino acids. CDR1 is MDHEN and CDR2 is SYDVKM in the germline V gene. The CDR3 region is CASSPTIGASSYEQYF.

The chain couples TRBV6-2 or TRBV6-3 to TRBJ2-2; the TCRdb call, TRBD1, lacks DNA for checking. Per the germline V gene, CDR1 is MNHEY and CDR2 is SVGEGT. This CDR3 region has 16 residues. The CDR3 protein is CASSPRGQGDTGELFF.

The V call is TRBV11-2, the J call TRBJ2-3; the D call from TCRdb, TRBD2, cannot be confirmed without DNA. The CDR3 is made up of 16 amino acids. Germline loops: CDR1 SGHAT, CDR2 FQNNGV. The CDR3 spells CASSAIAESSTDTQYF. The variable domain in full, with the rest retrieved from reference TRBV11-2 and TRBJ2-3, is EAGVAQSPRYKIIEKRQSVAFWCNPISGHATLYWYQQILGQGPKLLIQFQNNGVVDDSQLPKDRFSAERLKGVDSTLKIQPAKLEDSAVYLCASSAIAESSTDTQYFGPGTRLTVL.

V is TRBV10-3 and J is TRBJ2-3; TCRdb names TRBD2, which stays unverified in the absence of DNA. From germline, CDR1 is ENHRY and CDR2 SYGVKD. The CDR3 contains 14 residues. This CDR3 is CAISEREAPDTQYF.

The J gene is TRBJ1-2, the V gene TRBV5-4. Germline assignment: CDR1 SGHNT and CDR2 YYREEE (reference sequence). The CDR3 has 15 amino acids. The CDR3 protein is CASTDGSRTNYGYTF.

V and J are TRBV27 and TRBJ2-2; TCRdb's D call, TRBD1, is unchecked because there is no DNA. The CDR3 runs to 15 residues. Germline values: CDR1 MNHEY, CDR2 SMNVEV (reference sequence). The CDR3 spells CASSFAFGGTGELFF.